These 28 T cell receptor beta chains came from one sample sequenced in a study of T-cell reconstitution after alpha-beta-depleted transplantation in children. The library targeted TCRbeta and was prepared with unique molecular identifiers. TCRdb re-analysed the PCR reads in MiXCR, keeping a single row per CDR3 protein. This table holds 200,000 to 250,000 distinct CDR3 sequences, roughly 8% found once. The specimen comprised PBMCs, mostly from graft donor cells, sampled 180 days after TCRalphabeta/CD19-depleted stem cell transplant. The receptors come from a male patient younger than 18 who had a stem cell transplant for acute lymphoblastic leukemia, so the T cells may come from the graft donor.

This clonotype was seen many times. This rearrangement joins TRBV10-3 to TRBJ2-5, with D possibly matching TRBD2 (7 bases). Trimming took off 6 bases at V and 4 bases at J, with 18 bases between the two ends. The CDR3 loop spans 15 amino acids. Germline CDR1 ENHRY, CDR2 SYGVKD. The CDR3 DNA reads TGTGCCATCAGCAAGATACGAGGGGGGGGAGAGACCCAGTACTTC. It encodes CAISKIRGGGETQYF.

V is TRBV20-1 and J is TRBJ2-1; D may be TRBD2 (6 bases). The germline V gene has CDR1 DFQATT and CDR2 SNEGSKA (reference sequence). V was trimmed by 2 bases and J by 4 bases, leaving 12 bases between them. The CDR3 totals 14 residues. The DNA for the CDR3 is TGCAGTGCTAGACTAGCGTTGGCGTACAATGAGCAGTTCTTC. Protein: CSARLALAYNEQFF.

This clonotype was picked up many times. The chain recombines TRBV9 with TRBJ2-2; 11 bases are a match to TRBD2. The length of the CDR3 is 16 residues. V was clipped by 2 bases and J by 7 bases; unmatched bases: 7. Per germline, CDR1 SGDLS and CDR2 YYNGEE. As DNA, the CDR3 is TGTGCCAGCAGCGTCTTTAGCGGGGGGGCCGACGGGGAGCTGTTTTTT. This gives the protein CASSVFSGGADGELFF. The whole variable domain, filled in from reference TRBV9 and TRBJ2-2, reads DSGVTQTPKHLITATGQRVTLRCSPRSGDLSVYWYQQSLDQGLQFLIQYYNGEERAKGNILERFSAQQFPDLHSELNLSSLELGDSALYFCASSVFSGGADGELFFGEGSRLTVL.

The sample holds many counts of this clonotype. The chain is built from TRBV3-1 and TRBJ2-1; no reliable D call. V lost 0 bases and J 5 bases, leaving 11 bases between the germline ends. Germline lookup yields CDR1 LGHDT and CDR2 YNNKEL (reference sequence). This CDR3 is built from 15 residues. This CDR3 is CASSQEPSRNNEQFF. Here the CDR3 DNA reads TGTGCCAGCAGCCAAGAACCTTCGAGGAACAATGAGCAGTTCTTC.

This clonotype was seen repeatedly, ten times or more. V gene TRBV29-1 combines with J gene TRBJ2-7; TRBD1 might be the D (6 bases). Germline lookup yields CDR1 SQVTM and CDR2 ANQGSEA. The CDR3 is 11 amino acids. V gave up 3 bases and J gave up 7 bases, with 10 bases separating them. This chain's CDR3 is CSVDSGVEQYF. In DNA, the CDR3 is TGCAGCGTTGACTCAGGGGTAGAGCAGTACTTC.

This clonotype has a count of ten or more. The chain employs TRBV29-1 and TRBJ2-7; 8 positions agree with TRBD1. CDR3 size: 14 residues. V shed 4 bases and J 3 bases; nucleotides not matched to a gene: 8. In germline, CDR1 is SQVTM, CDR2 ANQGSEA. The DNA for the CDR3 is TGCAGCGTTGGGACAGGGTTAGGGTACTACGAGCAGTACTTC. It yields the protein CSVGTGLGYYEQYF.

The table lists this clonotype with many counts. This chain joins TRBV25-1 and TRBJ2-5; weak D call: TRBD2 (5 bases). V was clipped by 4 bases and J by 5 bases, with 20 bases between them. The CDR3 runs to 16 residues. The V gene's germline CDR1 is MGHDK and CDR2 SYGVNS. CDR3 in amino acids: CASSVLGQLLGETQYF. CDR3 sequence (DNA): TGTGCCAGCAGTGTACTAGGCCAACTCCTCGGTGAGACCCAGTACTTC.

The table lists this clonotype with many counts. The rearrangement joins TRBV4-3 to TRBJ1-4; D remains unclear. Trimming shortened V by 0 bases and J by 0 bases, and 14 bases separated the two germline ends. The CDR3 has 18 residues. CDR1 is LGHNA, CDR2 YSLEER, per germline. Here the CDR3 reads CASSQDASSTPTNEKLFF. The CDR3 DNA reads TGCGCCAGCAGCCAAGATGCGTCGTCGACACCAACTAATGAAAAACTGTTTTTT.

This clonotype turned up a few times. The chain has TRBV12-3 or TRBV12-4 and TRBJ2-5; D is perhaps TRBD1 or TRBD2 (6 bases each). V was cut by 1 base and J by 1 base, with 16 bases left in between. This CDR3 comprises 17 residues. CDR3 in DNA: TGTGCCAGCAGTTTAGACAGAGGGGGGCTCCTCCAAGAGACCCAGTACTTC. Encoded protein: CASSLDRGGLLQETQYF.

There are many counts of this clonotype. The gene calls are TRBV4-1 and TRBJ2-1; no reliable D call. CDR1 and CDR2 from the germline V gene are MGHRA and YSYEKL. The V gene lost 0 bases and the J gene lost 2 bases, with 2 bases spanning the gap. This CDR3 has 13 amino acids. DNA for the CDR3: TGCGCCAGCAGCCAAGATCCCTACAATGAGCAGTTCTTC. This translates into CASSQDPYNEQFF.

A word on this clonotype: This may be a read error: a much more frequent sequence differs by one nucleotide. The CDR3 is CASTPGWRTEALF. DNA of the CDR3: TGTGCCAGTACCCCTGGCTGGAGGACTGAAGCTCTCTTT. V and J are TRBV19 and TRBJ1-1; D remains ambiguous. Germline V gives CDR1 LNHDA, CDR2 SQIVND (reference sequence). This CDR3 has 13 amino acids. Complete variable domain (other parts from reference TRBV19 and TRBJ1-1): DGGITQSPKYLFRKEGQNVTLSCEQNLNHDAMYWYRQDPGQGLRLIYYSQIVNDFQKGDIAEGYSVSREKKESFPLTVTSAQKNPTAFYLCASTPGWRTEALFGQGTRLTVV.

In this sample, this clonotype turned up many times. The chain links TRBV28 to TRBJ1-1; D gene unclear. Trimming stripped 5 bases from V and 0 bases from J, with 4 bases between. CDR1 is MDHEN and CDR2 is SYDVKM in the germline V gene. The length of the CDR3 is 12 residues. In DNA, the CDR3 is TGTGCCAGCAGTCCCCTGAACACTGAAGCTTTCTTT. It translates to CASSPLNTEAFF.

This clonotype was detected many times. The J gene is TRBJ2-3, the V gene TRBV28; 12 bases align to TRBD2. The CDR3 has 17 residues. The trim removed 8 bases at V and 4 bases at J, leaving 13 bases unmatched. In germline, CDR1 is MDHEN, CDR2 SYDVKM. The CDR3 protein is CASPPTSGSAGADTQYF. The CDR3 coding sequence is TGTGCCAGCCCCCCGACTAGCGGGAGCGCAGGGGCAGATACGCAGTATTTT.

This clonotype appeared many times. The V gene is TRBV29-1, the J gene TRBJ2-5; D may correspond to TRBD1 or TRBD2 (5 bases each). This CDR3 is 15 amino acids long. V was trimmed by 1 base and J by 1 base, leaving 13 bases between them. Germline CDR1 and CDR2: SQVTM and ANQGSEA. The CDR3 reads CSVEALVGTQETQYF. DNA for the CDR3: TGCAGCGTTGAAGCGTTAGTCGGGACCCAAGAGACCCAGTACTTC.

Ten or more counts support this clonotype. Its ends do not fully match the called genes, so a read error is possible. The chain employs TRBV7-7 and TRBJ2-2; possibly TRBD2 for D (6 bases). Germline values: CDR1 SSHAT, CDR2 FNYEAQ (reference sequence). The CDR3 covers 16 residues. CDR3 residues: CASSLSGSPHTGELFF. The CDR3 DNA sequence: TGTGCTAGCAGCTTATCCGGGAGTCCCCACACCGGGGAGCTGTTTTTT.

This clonotype has at least ten counts. V is TRBV21-1 and J is TRBJ2-1; the table's TRBD2 call for D was not verified on the DNA. TRBV21-1 is a documented pseudogene. This CDR3 is 15 amino acids long. The chain's CDR3 is CASTRAGTRLNEQFF. The CDR3 DNA sequence: TGTGCCAGCACCCGAGCCGGGACTAGACTTAATGAGCAGTTCTTC.

This clonotype was picked up many times. V gene TRBV6-5 combines with J gene TRBJ2-1; 7 nucleotides line up with TRBD2. J gave up 9 bases and V 6 bases, and 14 bases lay outside the gene matches. Germline-derived CDR1 and CDR2 are MNHEY and SVGAGI. This CDR3 is 15 amino acids long. CDR3 in amino acids: CASSRTGLVAAEQFF. CDR3 DNA: TGTGCCAGCAGCCGTACCGGACTAGTTGCCGCTGAGCAGTTCTTC.

This clonotype was observed many times. The chain has TRBV7-8 and TRBJ1-1; the D gene is possibly TRBD1 (6 bases). Deletions cut 5 bases from V and 3 bases from J, with 16 bases between. The germline V gene has CDR1 SGHVS and CDR2 FQNEAQ. CDR3 length: 15 residues. In DNA form, the CDR3 reads TGTGCCAGCAGCCCTCGGGGGGGCGTAGACACTGAAGCTTTCTTT. This translates into CASSPRGGVDTEAFF.

This clonotype was counted at least ten times. The chain recombines TRBV7-2 with TRBJ2-7; TRBD2 aligns across 7 bases. Germline V CDR1 and CDR2: SGHTA, FQGNSA. V dropped 1 base and J dropped 2; count of bases not matched to a gene: 5. There are 15 residues in the CDR3. The CDR3: CASSLVTGGPYEQYF. CDR3 coding DNA: TGTGCCAGCAGCTTAGTGACGGGGGGTCCCTACGAGCAGTACTTC.

The J gene is TRBJ2-3, the V gene TRBV2; no firm D call. The CDR3 runs 10 residues. CDR1 and CDR2 (germline): SNHLY, FYNNEI. V dropped 6 bases and J dropped 6 bases, with 4 bases sitting between them. The CDR3 region has the DNA TGTGCCAGCAGGCTCGATACGCAGTATTTT. It specifies CASRLDTQYF.

This clonotype appeared a few times. This chain connects TRBV1 to TRBJ1-5; TRBD1, as called in the table, went unchecked against the DNA. TRBV1 is deemed a pseudogene. The CDR3 runs to 16 residues. The CDR3 DNA follows: TGCACCAGCAGCCAAGCATGCGAGCCAGGGTACCAGCCCCAGCATTTT. This encodes CTSSQACEPGYQPQHF.

At least ten counts were recorded for this clonotype. CDR3 sequence (DNA): TGTGCCAGCAGTTCCCGGACAGGGAGTGGGGCCAACGTCCTGACTTTC. This codes for CASSSRTGSGANVLTF. The chain is built from TRBV12-3 or TRBV12-4 and TRBJ2-6, with 8 nucleotides matching TRBD1. V lost 4 bases to trimming and J lost 3 bases; unmatched junction nucleotides: 5. The CDR3 extends over 16 amino acids.

In this sample, this clonotype turned up many times. The J gene is TRBJ2-5, the V gene TRBV6-4; the match to TRBD2 covers 11 bases. Per the germline V gene, CDR1 is MRHNA and CDR2 is SNTAGT. CDR3 length: 14 amino acids. The trim removed 8 bases at V and 5 bases at J, leaving 7 bases unmatched. In DNA form, the CDR3 reads TGTGCCAGCCCATTACTAGCGGGAGACGAGACCCAGTACTTC. It encodes CASPLLAGDETQYF.

This clonotype was seen ten or more times. This sequence joins TRBV7-9 and TRBJ1-2, with D tentatively TRBD1 (5 bases). Trimming cost V 5 bases and J 6 bases, with 19 bases left between them. The germline V gene has CDR1 SEHNR and CDR2 FQNEAQ (reference sequence). The CDR3 sequence is 15 residues long. CDR3 protein: CASSIETVGTHGYTF. The CDR3 coding sequence is TGTGCCAGCAGCATCGAAACAGTGGGGACGCATGGCTACACCTTC.

This clonotype was seen at least ten times. V and J are TRBV12-3 or TRBV12-4 and TRBJ2-5; D not resolved. This CDR3 has 12 residues. The germline V and J ends were trimmed by 2 bases and 3 bases, with 4 bases remaining between them. The CDR3: CASSLYKETQYF. The CDR3 nucleotides are TGTGCCAGCAGTTTATACAAAGAGACCCAGTACTTC.

This clonotype was detected many times. The chain carries TRBV14 and TRBJ2-5; D is tentatively TRBD1 or TRBD2 (5 bases each). Trimming removed 4 bases from V and 2 bases from J, with 17 bases in between. CDR3 size: 16 residues. Germline V gives CDR1 SGHDN, CDR2 FVKESK. The CDR3 nucleotides read TGTGCCAGCAGCCCGCCGGGGCTCTTATCACAAGAGACCCAGTACTTC. Protein sequence: CASSPPGLLSQETQYF.

This clonotype was found a few times. This rearrangement joins TRBV12-3 or TRBV12-4 to TRBJ2-1, with 7 bases identical to TRBD2. The CDR3 covers 15 residues. Trimming removed 3 bases from V and 6 bases from J; junction bases left unmatched: 8. CDR3 coding DNA: TGTGCCAGCAGTTTGGGGCGGGGAGGGGTCAATGAGCAGTTCTTC. Translating gives CASSLGRGGVNEQFF.

A remark on this clonotype: This may be a read error, as it is one base from a much larger clone. The chain employs TRBV6-2 or TRBV6-3 and TRBJ1-5, with 8 bases matching TRBD1. Germline V lookup: CDR1 MNHEY, CDR2 SVGEGT. The junction had 10 bases not matched to a gene; V was cut back by 8 bases and J by 7 bases. This CDR3 spans 14 amino acids. The CDR3 reads CASGRQGFLQPQHF. DNA of the CDR3: TGTGCCAGCGGGCGACAGGGGTTCCTCCAGCCCCAGCATTTT.